This T cell receptor (beta chain) was profiled in a study of blood T cell repertoires in COVID-19. Method: immunoSEQ multiplex PCR; TCRdb's copy keeps in-frame clones and lacks some. In the table there are about 74,000 clones, 83% of which are singletons. V lost 2 bases, J lost 9 bases, and 10 bases stayed unmatched. The CDR3 loop spans 15 amino acids. Germline loops: CDR1 GTSNPN, CDR2 SVGIG (reference sequence). The receptor's source is an elderly man with acute or convalescent COVID-19. Material for sequencing was peripheral blood. The chain recombines TRBV30 with TRBJ1-5, with 10 bases identical to TRBD1. The CDR3 bases are TGTGCCTGGAGTCGACAGGGGGCAGGTGGTTGGCCCCAGCATTTT. Translation gives CAWSRQGAGGWPQHF.